This T cell receptor beta chain was captured in a study of blood T cell repertoires in COVID-19. Study in general: In each case, the material was cDNA or gDNA derived from T cells, B-cell-depleted T cells, or PBMCs.

With 6 bases removed from V and 3 bases from J, the gap between germline ends came to 11 bases. The CDR3 has 13 amino acids. Per the germline V gene, CDR1 is SEHNR and CDR2 is FQNEAQ (reference sequence). Measured with immunoSEQ multiplex PCR; TCRdb has only the in-frame clones, and not every one. This sample yields approximately 150,000 clones, of which over 80% are seen a single time; 1.5% to 2% belongs to the top ten. This receptor was taken from a woman aged 45-59 years with acute or convalescent COVID-19. The V gene is TRBV7-9, the J gene TRBJ1-1; D ambiguous. Input material: peripheral blood. The CDR3: CASRPMRDTEAFF. The CDR3 nucleotides are TGTGCCAGCAGACCGATGAGGGACACTGAAGCTTTCTTT. Looking up the rest from reference TRBV7-9 and TRBJ1-1 gives the full variable domain: DTGVSQNPRHKITKRGQNVTFRCDPISEHNRLYWYRQTLGQGPEFLTYFQNEAQLEKSRLLSDRFSAERPKGSFSTLEIQRTEQGDSAMYLCASRPMRDTEAFFGQGTRLTVV.